The entry that follows covers one T cell receptor (beta chain) sequence. With 1 base removed from V and 10 bases from J, the gap between germline ends came to 11 bases. This CDR3 spans 13 amino acids. CDR1 is SGHTA and CDR2 is FQGNSA in the germline V gene. This sample stems from a study of identical twins. MiXCR, run by TCRdb on the 5' RACE reads, gives a single entry per CDR3 protein. The repertoire holds roughly 1,500,000 distinct CDR3 sequences, with roughly a third as singletons. The source is a newborn girl in good health. The chain carries TRBV7-2 and TRBJ2-1; TRBD2 might be the D (6 bases). Material: cord blood. Written as DNA, the CDR3 is TGTGCCAGCAGCTTAGAACTAGCAAGGGAGCAGTTCTTC. Translated, it gives CASSLELAREQFF.